The next 7 T cell receptor beta chains were all read from a single sample in a study of a mutant IDH1 vaccine in newly diagnosed glioma. These receptors have no known antigen. Clones were read by immunoSEQ multiplex PCR, and TCRdb kept only the in-frame ones, dropping some. This sample has about 32,000 clones, with 78% found just once. This sample's time point: week 35, safety follow-up. A 20-mer mutant IDH1 peptide at 300 ug was injected subcutaneously with topical imiquimod. The sequencing here drew on PBMCs, taken from a glioma patient whose treatment included an IDH1 peptide vaccine. These receptors all stem from a woman in her 40s with glioma.

The gene calls are TRBV5-1 and TRBJ2-7; D remains ambiguous. The length of the CDR3 is 12 residues. Germline V lookup: CDR1 SGHRS, CDR2 YFSETQ. With 4 bases removed from V and 3 bases from J, the gap between germline ends came to 8 bases. The CDR3: CASSPESYEQYF. Here the CDR3 DNA reads TGCGCCAGCAGCCCGGAGAGCTACGAGCAGTACTTC. Using reference TRBV5-1 and TRBJ2-7 for the parts outside the CDR3, the full variable domain is KAGVTQTPRYLIKTRGQQVTLSCSPISGHRSVSWYQQTPGQGLQFLFEYFSETQRNKGNFPGRFSGRQFSNSRSEMNVSTLELGDSALYLCASSPESYEQYFGPGTRLTVT.

The CDR3, as DNA: TGTGCCAGCAGCTTACAGGGTAATCAGCCCCAGCATTTT. Its protein product is CASSLQGNQPQHF. The gene calls are TRBV6-5 and TRBJ1-5; D perhaps matches TRBD1 (6 bases). V lost 6 bases, J lost 4 bases, and 10 bases lay in between. The CDR3 is 13 residues long. CDR1 MNHEY and CDR2 SVGAGI come from the germline V gene.

This sequence joins TRBV10-1 and TRBJ1-6; D call uncertain. The length of the CDR3 is 14 residues. V was shortened by 4 bases and J by 9 bases, with 13 bases between the two germline ends. Germline values: CDR1 WNHNN, CDR2 SYGVQD (reference sequence). The CDR3 spells CASSVSAAGSPLHF. The DNA of the CDR3 is TGCGCCAGCAGTGTTTCGGCTGCCGGTTCACCCCTCCACTTT.

This chain links TRBV6-6 with TRBJ1-6; D remains unclear. The ends were cut back, 6 bases at V and 10 bases at J, with 22 bases in the middle. The CDR3 loop spans 16 amino acids. Germline-derived CDR1 and CDR2 are MNHNY and SVGAGI (reference sequence). Here the CDR3 DNA reads TGTGCCAGCAGGTCCCCGAAGGACCCGGGTGGCTCACCCCTCCACTTT. This translates into CASRSPKDPGGSPLHF.

The V call is TRBV7-6, the J call TRBJ1-2; no clear D. The CDR3 is 15 amino acids. Germline V CDR1 and CDR2: SGHVS, FNYEAQ. V was shortened by 0 bases and J by 6 bases, with 14 bases between the two germline ends. CDR3 nucleotides: TGTGCCAGCAGCTTAGCCTCACACGACCCGGATGGCTACACCTTC. Its protein is CASSLASHDPDGYTF.

In its sample, this clone was seen a few times. This rearrangement joins TRBV30 to TRBJ1-4; D is perhaps TRBD1 (5 bases). The CDR3 consists of 13 residues. The V end lost 1 base, the J end lost 5 bases, and 8 bases lay between the germline ends. Germline CDR1 GTSNPN, CDR2 SVGIG (reference sequence). CDR3 coding DNA: TGTGCCTGGAGTGGGCACAGGAATGAAAAACTGTTTTTT. It specifies CAWSGHRNEKLFF.

This chain connects TRBV20-1 to TRBJ2-3; D not resolved. Per germline, CDR1 DFQATT and CDR2 SNEGSKA (reference sequence). The germline V and J ends were trimmed by 7 bases and 4 bases, with 6 bases remaining between them. The CDR3 totals 10 residues. CDR3 bases: TGCAGTGTTTCCGCAGATACGCAGTATTTT. Its translation: CSVSADTQYF.